The 30 T cell receptor beta chains given below trace back to one sample, sequenced in a study of T cell repertoires in cytomegalovirus infection (dated by TCRdb to 2018 to 2020). Reads for this sample came from an Illumina HiSeq 1500. The public reads were quality trimmed at Q25 with fastp and then assembled into clones with MiXCR by TCRdb, keeping productive beta chains. Merged by CDR3 protein, the rows form single entries marked with the most common genes and DNA. Here the sample has fewer than 200,000 distinct CDR3 sequences; 14% occur a single time. In total, the top ten clones hold roughly a quarter of the sample. What was sequenced was PBMCs. All receptors derive from a human donor in good health (CMV status not recorded). Some clones in this sample may be carry-over from other donors' samples.

This clonotype was observed many times. The chain employs TRBV7-3 and TRBJ2-7, with TRBD2 as a possible D gene (6 bases). V lost 2 bases to trimming and J lost 7 bases, with 15 bases between them. CDR1 is SGHTA, CDR2 FQGTGA, per germline. CDR3 length: 14 residues. CDR3: CASSLGTGYKEQYF. In nucleotides, the CDR3 is TGTGCCAGCAGCTTAGGGACTGGTTACAAGGAGCAGTACTTC.

This clonotype was found many times. DNA for the CDR3: TGTGCCTCCAGGAAGGCGGGGGGGGACAATGAGCAGTTCTTC. This encodes CASRKAGGDNEQFF. The rearrangement uses TRBV19 and TRBJ2-1; TRBD2 agrees at 9 bases. CDR3 size: 14 residues. The V segment lost 11 bases and the J segment 5 bases; nucleotides outside the gene matches: 10. The germline V gene encodes CDR1 LNHDA and CDR2 SQIVND (reference sequence).

This clonotype was found many times. The genes are TRBV5-5 and TRBJ2-3; no firm D call. The V and J ends lost 4 bases and 11 bases respectively, with 11 bases between them. CDR1 is SGHKS, CDR2 YYEKEE, per germline (reference sequence). The CDR3 loop spans 11 amino acids. Written as DNA, the CDR3 is TGTGCCAGCAGCGGCCTAAGGGAGCAGTATTTT. This sequence encodes CASSGLREQYF. Drawing the rest from reference TRBV5-5 and TRBJ2-3, the complete variable domain is DAGVTQSPTHLIKTRGQQVTLRCSPISGHKSVSWYQQVLGQGPQFIFQYYEKEERGRGNFPDRFSARQFPNYSSELNVNALLLGDSALYLCASSGLREQYFGPGTRLTVL.

This clonotype was seen more than once but under ten times. The gene calls are TRBV2 and TRBJ2-2; D remains ambiguous. V was clipped by 3 bases and J by 6 bases, with 11 bases between them. CDR3 length: 14 residues. From germline, CDR1 is SNHLY and CDR2 FYNNEI. The CDR3 DNA is TGTGCCAGCAGTGAGACTCTACAATCCGGGGAGCTGTTTTTT. It yields the protein CASSETLQSGELFF.

This clonotype was picked up a small number of times. V and J are TRBV13 and TRBJ2-1; D is perhaps TRBD1 (5 bases). Germline V lookup: CDR1 PRHDT, CDR2 FYEKMQ (reference sequence). Trimming took off 5 bases at V and 1 base at J, with 15 bases between the two ends. The CDR3 has 16 amino acids. The CDR3 DNA is TGTGCCAGCAGCGTAAAGGGGTTGGGGTCCTACAATGAGCAGTTCTTC. Protein sequence: CASSVKGLGSYNEQFF. The full variable domain, its missing parts supplied by reference TRBV13 and TRBJ2-1, is AAGVIQSPRHLIKEKRETATLKCYPIPRHDTVYWYQQGPGQDPQFLISFYEKMQSDKGSIPDRFSAQQFSDYHSELNMSSLELGDSALYFCASSVKGLGSYNEQFFGPGTRLTVL.

The V and J genes are TRBV2 and TRBJ2-2; D is ambiguous. The germline V and J ends were trimmed by 7 bases and 7 bases, with 19 bases remaining between them. The CDR3 covers 15 residues. Per the germline V gene, CDR1 is SNHLY and CDR2 is FYNNEI. This CDR3 reads CASNPRLTPLGELFF. CDR3 bases: TGTGCCAGCAACCCTAGACTCACCCCCCTCGGGGAGCTGTTTTTT.

The genes are TRBV29-1 and TRBJ1-1, with 7 nucleotides matching TRBD1. The V gene end was trimmed by 8 bases and the J gene end by 4 bases; junction bases not matched to a gene: 7. Per germline, CDR1 SQVTM and CDR2 ANQGSEA. The length of the CDR3 is 12 residues. As DNA, the CDR3 is TGCAGCACAAGGACAGGCGGCACTGAAGCTTTCTTT. Translation gives CSTRTGGTEAFF.

The sample holds many counts of this clonotype. The chain combines TRBV7-9 with TRBJ1-2, with D unresolved. Germline assignment: CDR1 SEHNR and CDR2 FQNEAQ (reference sequence). The CDR3 is 13 amino acids. Trimming took off 5 bases at V and 2 bases at J, with 9 bases between the two ends. The CDR3 DNA reads as TGTGCCAGCAGCCCTCAAGCAAACTATGGCTACACCTTC. Its protein product is CASSPQANYGYTF. The full variable domain, rest sourced from reference TRBV7-9 and TRBJ1-2, is DTGVSQNPRHKITKRGQNVTFRCDPISEHNRLYWYRQTLGQGPEFLTYFQNEAQLEKSRLLSDRFSAERPKGSFSTLEIQRTEQGDSAMYLCASSPQANYGYTFGSGTRLTVV.

This rearrangement joins TRBV7-2 to TRBJ2-6, with TRBD2 matching 9 bases. The CDR3 spans 16 residues. The germline V gene has CDR1 SGHTA and CDR2 FQGNSA. J gave up 4 bases and V 3 bases, and 4 bases lay outside the gene matches. In nucleotides, the CDR3 is TGTGCCAGCAGCTTGGGCGGGAGGGCCGGGGCCAACGTCCTGACTTTC. It translates to CASSLGGRAGANVLTF.

This chain connects TRBV28 to TRBJ2-1; the match to TRBD2 covers 10 bases. The CDR3 contains 17 residues. Germline CDR1 and CDR2: MDHEN and SYDVKM. Trimming removed 5 bases from V and 9 bases from J; junction bases left unmatched: 16. Here the CDR3 DNA reads TGTGCCAGCAGTCCTCCTGTCGGGTCTAGCGGGAGATCTGAGCAGTTCTTC. Protein product: CASSPPVGSSGRSEQFF. Looking up the rest from reference TRBV28 and TRBJ2-1 gives the full variable domain: DVKVTQSSRYLVKRTGEKVFLECVQDMDHENMFWYRQDPGLGLRLIYFSYDVKMKEKGDIPEGYSVSREKKERFSLILESASTNQTSMYLCASSPPVGSSGRSEQFFGPGTRLTVL.

The V gene is TRBV28, the J gene TRBJ2-1, with 12 positions matching TRBD2. The CDR3 consists of 16 residues. Germline V gene lookup returns CDR1 MDHEN and CDR2 SYDVKM. The V gene end was trimmed by 7 bases and the J gene end by 3 bases; junction bases not matched to a gene: 7. The CDR3 DNA sequence: TGTGCCAGCACCCTAGCGGGAGGGGGTAACTACAATGAGCAGTTCTTC. Translating it yields CASTLAGGGNYNEQFF.

This clonotype has ten or more counts. The chain recombines TRBV7-2 with TRBJ2-7; D is uncertain. V lost 2 bases, J lost 7 bases, and 6 bases lay in between. Germline CDR1 SGHTA, CDR2 FQGNSA. This CDR3 comprises 11 residues. Written as DNA, the CDR3 is TGTGCCAGCAGCTTATTCGGGGAGCAGTACTTC. This encodes CASSLFGEQYF.

V usage is TRBV6-2 or TRBV6-3 and J usage is TRBJ2-7; D not certain. CDR3 length: 12 amino acids. The ends were cut back, 7 bases at V and 4 bases at J, with 11 bases in the middle. Germline-derived CDR1 and CDR2 are MNHEY and SVGEGT. The CDR3: CASTHLGYEQYF. CDR3 sequence (DNA): TGTGCCAGCACCCATCTTGGATACGAGCAGTACTTC.

This chain links TRBV5-5 with TRBJ2-2; D gene uncertain. V was trimmed by 0 bases and J by 0 bases, leaving 9 bases between them. The CDR3 loop spans 16 amino acids. Germline V gene lookup returns CDR1 SGHKS and CDR2 YYEKEE (reference sequence). The CDR3 is CASSLAPTANTGELFF. In DNA, the CDR3 is TGTGCCAGCAGCTTGGCCCCGACGGCGAACACCGGGGAGCTGTTTTTT.

This clonotype has a handful of counts. The CDR3 bases are TGTGCCAGCAGCCCCGGGGGGGCGGAGACCCAGTACTTC. Translated: CASSPGGAETQYF. The chain employs TRBV11-2 and TRBJ2-5; 8 positions match TRBD2. This CDR3 contains 13 residues. Germline CDR1 and CDR2: SGHAT and FQNNGV. Trimming removed 5 bases from V and 5 bases from J; junction bases left unmatched: 4.

This clonotype was seen repeatedly, ten times or more. The chain links TRBV7-9 to TRBJ1-4; D not certain. The V gene lost 2 bases and the J gene lost 6 bases, with 19 bases spanning the gap. Germline assignment: CDR1 SEHNR and CDR2 FQNEAQ (reference sequence). This CDR3 is built from 17 residues. The CDR3 nucleotides are TGTGCCAGCAGCTTAAGGAGAAGCACTCGGGAGGATGAAAAACTGTTTTTT. Its protein is CASSLRRSTREDEKLFF.

This clonotype has a handful of counts. This rearrangement joins TRBV19 to TRBJ1-1, with 7 bases lining up with TRBD1. CDR1 is LNHDA and CDR2 is SQIVND in the germline V gene (reference sequence). This CDR3 comprises 17 residues. With 6 bases clipped from V and 6 bases from J, the junction kept 19 bases outside the gene matches. The CDR3 DNA follows: TGTGCCAGTAGACTCCGACACGGACAGGTTACTTTCCCTGAAGCTTTCTTT. This encodes CASRLRHGQVTFPEAFF. The full variable domain, with the rest looked up from reference TRBV19 and TRBJ1-1, is DGGITQSPKYLFRKEGQNVTLSCEQNLNHDAMYWYRQDPGQGLRLIYYSQIVNDFQKGDIAEGYSVSREKKESFPLTVTSAQKNPTAFYLCASRLRHGQVTFPEAFFGQGTRLTVV.

There are a few counts of this clonotype. This chain uses TRBV7-3 with TRBJ1-4, with a weak D call TRBD1 (6 bases). The V end was cut by 0 bases, the J end by 8 bases, with 19 bases between. The CDR3 spans 17 residues. CDR1 SGHTA and CDR2 FQGTGA come from the germline V gene. CDR3 loop: CASSLTGERGSTEKLFF. In DNA, the CDR3 is TGTGCCAGCAGCTTAACGGGGGAGAGGGGGAGTACCGAAAAACTGTTTTTT.

The table lists this clonotype with a few counts. This chain links TRBV11-1 with TRBJ1-2, with 7 bases matching TRBD1. Germline V gene data show CDR1 as SGHAT and CDR2 as FQDESV (reference sequence). The CDR3 is made up of 13 amino acids. After removal of 5 bases from V and 7 bases from J, the junction contained 7 bases not matched to a gene. The CDR3 spells CASSPDRMVGYTF. In DNA, the CDR3 is TGTGCCAGCAGCCCGGACAGGATGGTTGGCTACACCTTC.

This sequence joins TRBV28 and TRBJ2-7; D uncertain. Germline CDR1 MDHEN, CDR2 SYDVKM. The germline V and J ends were trimmed by 6 bases and 4 bases, with 13 bases remaining between them. This CDR3 has 13 residues. The CDR3 region has the DNA TGTGCCAGCAGGAGTCTAACGGCGTACGAGCAGTACTTC. Its translation is CASRSLTAYEQYF.

This sequence joins TRBV25-1 and TRBJ2-4; 9 nucleotides agree with TRBD1. V trimming: 4 bases; J trimming: 7 bases; junction bases outside the gene matches: 11. The CDR3 contains 16 residues. CDR1 is MGHDK, CDR2 SYGVNS, per germline. CDR3 amino acids: CASSGFGGQGSNIQYF. As DNA, the CDR3 is TGTGCCAGCAGTGGGTTTGGAGGACAGGGGTCTAACATTCAGTACTTC. The full variable domain, its missing parts supplied by reference TRBV25-1 and TRBJ2-4, is EADIYQTPRYLVIGTGKKITLECSQTMGHDKMYWYQQDPGMELHLIHYSYGVNSTEKGDLSSESTVSRIRTEHFPLTLESARPSHTSQYLCASSGFGGQGSNIQYFGAGTRLSVL.

The rearrangement links TRBV7-6 to TRBJ2-1; D is perhaps TRBD1 or TRBD2 (7 bases each). This CDR3 contains 14 residues. From germline, CDR1 is SGHVS and CDR2 FNYEAQ. V lost 6 bases and J 8 bases, leaving 17 bases between the germline ends. CDR3 bases: TGTGCCAGCAGTCTCAGGGGGGGCAAAGATGAGCAGTTCTTC. Its protein product is CASSLRGGKDEQFF.

By frequency in the sample, this clonotype is medium-sized. The chain combines TRBV7-2 with TRBJ1-5; perhaps TRBD1 as D (5 bases). Trimming pared 0 bases from V and 1 base from J, leaving 16 bases between. This CDR3 comprises 18 residues. Germline-derived CDR1 and CDR2 are SGHTA and FQGNSA. CDR3 sequence reads: CASSLAPPAGRSNQPQHF. The DNA of the CDR3 is TGTGCCAGCAGCTTAGCCCCCCCGGCAGGGCGAAGCAATCAGCCCCAGCATTTT. Filled out from reference TRBV7-2 and TRBJ1-5, the complete variable domain reads GAGVSQSPSNKVTEKGKDVELRCDPISGHTALYWYRQSLGQGLEFLIYFQGNSAPDKSGLPSDRFSAERTGGSVSTLTIQRTQQEDSAVYLCASSLAPPAGRSNQPQHFGDGTRLSIL.

This clonotype was seen a handful of times. The chain carries TRBV7-8 and TRBJ2-7; no reliable D call. The germline gives CDR1 SGHVS, CDR2 FQNEAQ. The V end lost 6 bases, the J end lost 0 bases, and 12 bases lay between the germline ends. This CDR3 contains 14 residues. The CDR3 here is CASSTDSSSYEQYF. The DNA of the CDR3 is TGTGCCAGCAGTACAGACTCTAGCTCCTACGAGCAGTACTTC.

V and J are TRBV20-1 and TRBJ2-7; 8 bases map to TRBD2. V trimming: 0 bases; J trimming: 2 bases; junction bases outside the gene matches: 6. CDR1 is DFQATT, CDR2 SNEGSKA, per germline (reference sequence). The CDR3 extends over 15 amino acids. CDR3 nucleotide sequence: TGCAGTGCTAGAGATCAGCGCGGGGGGACCTACGAGCAGTACTTC. As protein: CSARDQRGGTYEQYF.

This clonotype was seen ten or more times. The chain couples TRBV11-2 to TRBJ2-3; 13 bases align to TRBD2. The CDR3 consists of 17 residues. The ends lost 1 base at V and 4 bases at J; junction bases unmatched: 5. The germline V gene encodes CDR1 SGHAT and CDR2 FQNNGV. DNA of the CDR3: TGTGCCAGCAGCTTAGTGCGGACTAGCGGGAGATCAGATACGCAGTATTTT. Its protein product is CASSLVRTSGRSDTQYF.

This clonotype was counted at least ten times. The chain has TRBV14 and TRBJ2-2, with no clear D. With 0 bases removed from V and 5 bases from J, the gap between germline ends came to 7 bases. The CDR3 sequence is 14 residues long. CDR1 is SGHDN and CDR2 is FVKESK in the germline V gene. CDR3 DNA: TGTGCCAGCAGCCAAGAAGGCTCGACCGGGGAGCTGTTTTTT. Translating gives CASSQEGSTGELFF.

The CDR3 region is CSFSGIAGRGGGYNEQFF. CDR3 bases: TGCAGTTTCAGTGGTATTGCGGGGAGGGGAGGGGGCTACAATGAGCAGTTCTTC. The chain is built from TRBV29-1 and TRBJ2-1; tentatively, D is TRBD2 (7 bases). The CDR3 is made up of 18 amino acids. Germline-derived CDR1 and CDR2 are SQVTM and ANQGSEA.

This clonotype was detected a few times. The chain recombines TRBV25-1 with TRBJ1-1; the D is unclear. The CDR3 extends over 13 amino acids. Between the trimmed V and J ends, which lost 6 bases and 4 bases, there was a span of 12 bases. Germline V CDR1 and CDR2: MGHDK, SYGVNS. Written as DNA, the CDR3 is TGTGCCAGCAGCCCGGTGGCAGGCACTGAAGCTTTCTTT. Translation gives CASSPVAGTEAFF.

This clonotype was detected a few times. The chain recombines TRBV13 with TRBJ1-3, with D possibly being TRBD1 (6 bases). Germline values: CDR1 PRHDT, CDR2 FYEKMQ (reference sequence). Trimming stripped 2 bases from V and 0 bases from J, with 14 bases between. The CDR3 sequence is 17 residues long. The CDR3: CASSLQKGTPSGNTIYF. DNA for the CDR3: TGTGCCAGCAGCTTACAGAAAGGGACACCCTCTGGAAACACCATATATTTT.